The clone carrying this T cell receptor beta chain was seen ten or more times. Its antigen is still unknown. This record belongs to a study of neurological immune-mediated disorders. General study results and limits: Multiple sclerosis, the disease with the least TCR clonal expansion, fell below healthy controls, whereas HTLV-1-associated myelopathy showed the most. Expanded clones shared no identical CDR3 amino acid sequences across subjects, which suggested private TCR-beta repertoires in all groups.

The CDR3 length is 17 residues. V gave up 2 bases and J gave up 6 bases; unmatched junction bases: 14. The V gene's germline CDR1 is MDHEN and CDR2 SYDVKM. By 5'RACE with 10-nucleotide random UMIs, the cDNA was made. TCRdb recomputed calls from the 5' RACE reads with MiXCR, one row per CDR3 protein. The repertoire holds roughly 15,000 distinct CDR3 sequences, with 3% to 3.5% as singletons. The genes are TRBV28 and TRBJ1-2; 8 positions match TRBD1. The clonotype originates from a woman aged 40 to 55 in good health. The sequencing sample was made of CD8+ T cells from blood. The DNA of the CDR3 is TGTGCCAGCAGTTTAGATTCTGGGGCAGGGGGCGGGGATGGCTACACCTTC. This encodes CASSLDSGAGGGDGYTF.